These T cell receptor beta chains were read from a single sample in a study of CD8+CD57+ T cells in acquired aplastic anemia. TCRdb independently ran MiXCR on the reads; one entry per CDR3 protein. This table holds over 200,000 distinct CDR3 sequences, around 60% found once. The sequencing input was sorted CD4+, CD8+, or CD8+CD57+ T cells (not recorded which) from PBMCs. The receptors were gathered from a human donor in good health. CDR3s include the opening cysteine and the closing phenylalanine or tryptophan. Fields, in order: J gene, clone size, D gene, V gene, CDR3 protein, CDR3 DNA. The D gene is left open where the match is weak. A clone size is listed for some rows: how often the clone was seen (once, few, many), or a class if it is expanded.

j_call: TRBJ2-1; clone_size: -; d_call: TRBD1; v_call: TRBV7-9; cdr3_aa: CASSLWDRVYNEQFF; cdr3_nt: TGTGCCAGCAGTTTATGGGACAGGGTCTACAATGAGCAGTTCTTC
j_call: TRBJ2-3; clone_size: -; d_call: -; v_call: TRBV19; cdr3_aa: CASSMAPQGTDTQYF; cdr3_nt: TGTGCCAGTAGTATGGCCCCACAGGGCACAGATACGCAGTATTTT
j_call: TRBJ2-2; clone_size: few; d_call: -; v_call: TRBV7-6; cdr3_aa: CASSLLRELFF; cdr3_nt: TGTGCCAGCAGCTTACTCCGGGAGCTGTTTTTT
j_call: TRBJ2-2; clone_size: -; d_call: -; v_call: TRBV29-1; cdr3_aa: CSVGRGGNTGELFF; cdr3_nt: TGCAGCGTAGGACGAGGCGGAAACACCGGGGAGCTGTTTTTT
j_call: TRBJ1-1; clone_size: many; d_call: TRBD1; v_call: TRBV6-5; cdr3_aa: CASSYGTGGMNTEAFF; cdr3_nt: TGTGCCAGCAGTTACGGGACAGGGGGTATGAACACTGAAGCTTTCTTT
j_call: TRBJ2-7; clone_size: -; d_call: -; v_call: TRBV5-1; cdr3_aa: CASSRGWGSAAYEQYF; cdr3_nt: TGCGCCAGCAGCCGGGGTTGGGGATCAGCGGCCTACGAGCAGTACTTC
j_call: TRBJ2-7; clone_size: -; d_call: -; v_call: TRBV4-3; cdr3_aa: CASSQDRASEQYF; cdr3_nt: TGCGCCAGCAGCCAAGACAGAGCTTCCGAGCAGTACTTC
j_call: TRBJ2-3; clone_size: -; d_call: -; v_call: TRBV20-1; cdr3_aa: CSEYRGFTDTQYF; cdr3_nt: TGCAGTGAGTATAGGGGGTTCACAGATACGCAGTATTTT
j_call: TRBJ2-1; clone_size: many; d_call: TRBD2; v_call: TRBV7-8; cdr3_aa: CASTTSGSLGDEQFF; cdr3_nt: TGTGCCAGCACGACTAGCGGGAGTCTTGGTGATGAGCAGTTCTTC
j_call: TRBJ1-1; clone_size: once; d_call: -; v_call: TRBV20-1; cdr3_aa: CSARIPPGGQGAEAFF; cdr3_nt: TGCAGTGCTAGGATCCCACCGGGGGGCCAGGGCGCTGAAGCTTTCTTT
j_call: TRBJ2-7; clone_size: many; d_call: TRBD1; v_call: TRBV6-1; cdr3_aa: CASSAGTGIYEQYF; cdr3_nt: TGTGCCAGCAGTGCCGGGACAGGGATTTACGAGCAGTACTTC
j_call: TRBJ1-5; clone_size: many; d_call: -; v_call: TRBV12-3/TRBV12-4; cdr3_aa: CASSDTGWQPQHF; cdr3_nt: TGTGCCAGCAGTGACACAGGGTGGCAGCCCCAGCATTTT
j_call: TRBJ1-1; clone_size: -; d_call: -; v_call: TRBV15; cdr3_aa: CATSRDIMNTEAFF; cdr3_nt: TGTGCCACCAGCAGAGATATTATGAACACTGAAGCTTTCTTT
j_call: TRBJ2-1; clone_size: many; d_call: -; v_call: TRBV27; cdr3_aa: CASSLSLNSYNEQFF; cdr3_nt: TGTGCCAGCAGTTTATCCCTCAACTCCTACAATGAGCAGTTCTTC
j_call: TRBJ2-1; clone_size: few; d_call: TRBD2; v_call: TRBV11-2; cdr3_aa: CASSLMGGGVVEQFF; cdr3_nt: TGTGCCAGCAGCTTAATGGGCGGGGGGGTTGTTGAGCAGTTCTTC
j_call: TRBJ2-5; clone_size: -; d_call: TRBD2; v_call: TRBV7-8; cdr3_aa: CASSLDRTSETQYF; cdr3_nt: TGTGCCAGCAGCTTAGATAGGACTAGCGAGACCCAGTACTTC
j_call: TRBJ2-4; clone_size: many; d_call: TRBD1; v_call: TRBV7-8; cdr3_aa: CASSLSGTVKNIQYF; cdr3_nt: TGTGCCAGCAGCCTATCCGGGACAGTAAAAAACATTCAGTACTTC